The clone carrying this T cell receptor beta chain was found a few times. These data come from a study of blood T cell repertoires in COVID-19. At the level of the study: Acute and convalescent COVID-19 samples came from the United States, Italy and Spain. From T cells, B-cell-depleted T cells, or PBMCs came the material, which was cDNA or gDNA.

Original methodology: Estimated nucleated cell counts came from reference gene primer amplification. Measured with immunoSEQ multiplex PCR; TCRdb has only the in-frame clones, and not every one. The V and J calls and the clone size are those of that table, but D and trimming were determined from the DNA. Found here are 200,000 to 300,000 clones, roughly 87% of them singletons; the top ten hold roughly 3%. The length of the CDR3 is 13 residues. CDR1 and CDR2 (germline): MNHNY, SVGAGI (reference sequence). With V trimmed by 7 bases and J by 8 bases, 9 bases remained unmatched. The chain employs TRBV6-6 and TRBJ1-2; 8 bases map to TRBD1. This sequence was found in a man aged 18 to 30 with active or convalescent COVID-19. The sample was peripheral blood. The chain's CDR3 is CASTRDRTDGYTF. In DNA form, the CDR3 reads TGTGCCAGCACCAGGGACAGGACTGACGGCTACACCTTC.